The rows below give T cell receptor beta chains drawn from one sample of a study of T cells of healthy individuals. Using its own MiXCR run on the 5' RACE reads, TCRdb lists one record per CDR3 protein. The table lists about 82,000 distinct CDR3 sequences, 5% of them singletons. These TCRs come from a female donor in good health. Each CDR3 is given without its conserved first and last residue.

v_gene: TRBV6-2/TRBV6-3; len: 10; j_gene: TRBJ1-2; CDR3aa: ASRGTNYGYT
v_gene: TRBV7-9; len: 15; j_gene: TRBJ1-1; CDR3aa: ASSLMKSLRGNTEAF
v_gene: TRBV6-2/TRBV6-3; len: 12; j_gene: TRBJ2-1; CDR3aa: ASGTSGRYNEQF
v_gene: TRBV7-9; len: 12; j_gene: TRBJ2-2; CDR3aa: ASSPTGVAGELF
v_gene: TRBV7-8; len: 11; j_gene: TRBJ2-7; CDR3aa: ASSSQEGWEQY
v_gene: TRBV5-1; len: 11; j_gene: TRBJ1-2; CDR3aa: ASSLDRFYGYT
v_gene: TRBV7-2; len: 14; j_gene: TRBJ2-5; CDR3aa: ASSLAGLAGVETQY
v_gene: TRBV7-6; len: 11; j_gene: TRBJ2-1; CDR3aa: ASSPQSGGEQF
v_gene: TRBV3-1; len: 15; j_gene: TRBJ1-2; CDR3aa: ASSLHIDSLLHYGYT
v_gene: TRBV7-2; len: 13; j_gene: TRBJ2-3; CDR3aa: ASSLTGGSLDTQY
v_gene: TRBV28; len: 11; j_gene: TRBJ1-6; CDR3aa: VTRSSYNSPLH
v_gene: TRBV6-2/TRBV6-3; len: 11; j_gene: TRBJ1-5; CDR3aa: ASDRDSNQPQH
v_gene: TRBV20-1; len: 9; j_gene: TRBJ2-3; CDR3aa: SAPHTDTQY
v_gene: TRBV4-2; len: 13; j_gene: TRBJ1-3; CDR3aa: ASSQEEDSGNTIY
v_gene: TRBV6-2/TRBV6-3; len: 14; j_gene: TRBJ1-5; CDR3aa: ASSQDGDRANQPQH
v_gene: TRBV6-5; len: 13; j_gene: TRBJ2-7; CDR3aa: ASSPSPRAGDEQY
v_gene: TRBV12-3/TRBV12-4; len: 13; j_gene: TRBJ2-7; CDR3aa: ASSPRGGGSYEQY
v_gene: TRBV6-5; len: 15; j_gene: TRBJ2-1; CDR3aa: ASSYSGGALTYNEQF
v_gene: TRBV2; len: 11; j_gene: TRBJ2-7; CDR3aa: ASSAGGEAEQY
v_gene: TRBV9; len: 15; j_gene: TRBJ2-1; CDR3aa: ASSVRGDKTSYNEQF